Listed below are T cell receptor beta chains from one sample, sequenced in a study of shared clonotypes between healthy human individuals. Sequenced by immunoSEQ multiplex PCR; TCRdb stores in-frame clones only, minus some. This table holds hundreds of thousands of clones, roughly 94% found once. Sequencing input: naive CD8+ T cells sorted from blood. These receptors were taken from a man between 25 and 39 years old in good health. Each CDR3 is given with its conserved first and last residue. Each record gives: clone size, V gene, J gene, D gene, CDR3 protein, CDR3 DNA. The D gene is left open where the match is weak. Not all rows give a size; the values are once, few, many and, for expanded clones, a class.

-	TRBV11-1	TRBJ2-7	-	CASSSPLGEQYF	TGTGCCAGCAGCTCCCCCCTGGGCGAGCAGTACTTC
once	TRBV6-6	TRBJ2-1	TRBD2	CASSYAREGPYNEQFF	TGTGCCAGCAGTTACGCGCGGGAGGGCCCCTACAATGAGCAGTTCTTC
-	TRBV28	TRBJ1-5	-	CASRLRGGNQPQHF	TGTGCCAGCAGACTCAGGGGTGGCAATCAGCCCCAGCATTTT
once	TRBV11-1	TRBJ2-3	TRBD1	CASSPKDRENTDTQYF	TGTGCCAGCAGCCCGAAAGACAGGGAAAATACAGATACGCAGTATTTT
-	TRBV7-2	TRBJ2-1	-	CASSASENWFNEQFF	TGTGCCAGCAGCGCCAGCGAGAATTGGTTCAATGAGCAGTTCTTC
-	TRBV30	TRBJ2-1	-	CAWSRGQGNNEQFF	TGTGCCTGGAGTAGGGGACAAGGAAACAATGAGCAGTTCTTC
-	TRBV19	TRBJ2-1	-	CASRPAYPPDSEQFF	TGTGCCAGTAGGCCCGCTTACCCCCCGGACAGTGAGCAGTTCTTC
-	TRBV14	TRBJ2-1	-	CASSRPYSEQFF	TGTGCCAGCAGCCGACCTTACAGTGAGCAGTTCTTC
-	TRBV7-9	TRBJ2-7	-	CASSPVVSYEQYF	TGTGCCAGCAGCCCCGTGGTTAGCTACGAGCAGTACTTC
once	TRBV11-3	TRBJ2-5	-	CASSLEQQETQYF	TGTGCCAGCAGCTTAGAACAGCAAGAGACCCAGTACTTC
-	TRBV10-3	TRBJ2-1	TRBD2	CAISPVLAGAGNYNEQFF	TGTGCCATCAGTCCGGTGCTAGCGGGAGCCGGCAACTACAATGAGCAGTTCTTC
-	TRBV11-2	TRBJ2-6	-	CASRGGTSSGANVLTF	TGTGCCAGCAGAGGCGGGACAAGCTCTGGGGCCAACGTCCTGACTTTC
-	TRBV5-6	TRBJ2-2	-	CASSWGTNTGELFF	TGTGCCAGCAGTTGGGGGACGAACACCGGGGAGCTGTTTTTT
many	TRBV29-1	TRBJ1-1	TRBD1	CSVTGGETEAFF	TGCAGCGTCACAGGGGGGGAGACTGAAGCTTTCTTT
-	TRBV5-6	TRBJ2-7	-	CASSFSGPYEQYF	TGTGCCAGCAGCTTTAGTGGGCCCTACGAGCAGTACTTC
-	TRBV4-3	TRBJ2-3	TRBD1	CASSQEAGGQGTDTQYF	TGCGCCAGCAGCCAAGAAGCCGGAGGACAGGGAACAGATACGCAGTATTTT
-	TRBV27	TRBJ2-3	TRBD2	CASRLAGGGGDTQYF	TGTGCCAGCAGACTAGCGGGAGGGGGAGGAGATACGCAGTATTTT
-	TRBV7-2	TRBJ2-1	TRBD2	CASSLEASGSDEQFF	TGTGCCAGCAGCTTAGAGGCTAGCGGGAGCGATGAGCAGTTCTTC
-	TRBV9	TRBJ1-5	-	CASSVAVGQPQHF	TGTGCCAGCAGCGTAGCCGTCGGGCAGCCCCAGCATTTT
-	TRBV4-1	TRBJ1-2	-	CASSQVSRDRSGYTF	TGCGCCAGCAGCCAAGTTTCCAGGGATAGAAGCGGCTACACCTTC
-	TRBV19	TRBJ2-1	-	CASSIQIMGQSYNEQFF	TGTGCCAGTAGTATTCAAATCATGGGGCAGTCCTACAATGAGCAGTTCTTC
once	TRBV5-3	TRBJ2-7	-	CARSLVGRNTGGEQYF	TGTGCCAGAAGCTTGGTGGGGCGGAATACGGGCGGCGAGCAGTACTTC
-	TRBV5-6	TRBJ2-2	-	CASSLGTYTGELFF	TGTGCCAGCAGCCTAGGGACTTACACCGGGGAGCTGTTTTTT
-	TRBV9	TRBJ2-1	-	CASSPNEQFF	TGTGCCAGCAGTCCCAATGAGCAGTTCTTC
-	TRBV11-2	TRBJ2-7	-	CASSLGEGIGYEQYF	TGTGCCAGCAGCTTAGGAGAAGGGATCGGGTACGAGCAGTACTTC
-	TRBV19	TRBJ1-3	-	CASSIGAVDSGNTIYF	TGTGCCAGTAGTATAGGTGCAGTCGACTCTGGAAACACCATATATTTT
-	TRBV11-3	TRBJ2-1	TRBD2	CASSRGTSGYNEQFF	TGTGCCAGCAGCCGCGGGACTAGCGGATACAATGAGCAGTTCTTC
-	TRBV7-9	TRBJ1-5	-	CASSSVAGDGGSNQPQHF	TGTGCCAGCAGCTCAGTAGCGGGGGACGGGGGAAGCAATCAGCCCCAGCATTTT
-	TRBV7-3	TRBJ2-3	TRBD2	CASSLYERGLAATDTQYF	TGTGCCAGCAGCTTATACGAACGGGGACTAGCGGCCACAGATACGCAGTATTTT
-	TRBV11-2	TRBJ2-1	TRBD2	CASSDRLKLAGPRNEQFF	TGTGCCAGCAGCGATCGGCTTAAACTAGCGGGGCCCCGCAATGAGCAGTTCTTC
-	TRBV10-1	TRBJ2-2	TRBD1	CASSEGTGAGELFF	TGCGCCAGCAGTGAGGGGACAGGGGCCGGGGAGCTGTTTTTT
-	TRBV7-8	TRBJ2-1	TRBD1	CASSLVPDRVFYNEQFF	TGTGCCAGCAGCCTAGTACCGGACAGGGTTTTTTACAATGAGCAGTTCTTC
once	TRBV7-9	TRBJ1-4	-	CASSLADGLINEKLFF	TGTGCCAGCAGCTTAGCGGATGGCTTGATCAATGAAAAACTGTTTTTT
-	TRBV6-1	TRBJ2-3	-	CASRRDRRQTDTQYF	TGTGCCAGCAGACGCGACAGGCGCCAGACAGATACGCAGTATTTT
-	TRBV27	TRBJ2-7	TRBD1	CASRLTSGGAFHEQYF	TGTGCCAGCAGACTAACTTCAGGGGGCGCGTTTCACGAGCAGTACTTC
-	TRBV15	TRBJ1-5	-	CATSRDRGNQPQHF	TGTGCCACCAGCAGAGACAGGGGCAATCAGCCCCAGCATTTT
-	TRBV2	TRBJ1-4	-	CASSGTVPTNEKLFF	TGTGCCAGCAGTGGGACAGTTCCAACTAATGAAAAACTGTTTTTT
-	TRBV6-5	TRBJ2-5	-	CASSEGLETQYF	TGTGCCAGCAGCGAGGGGCTGGAGACCCAGTACTTC
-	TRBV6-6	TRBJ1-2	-	CASSYSGVRYGYTF	TGTGCCAGCAGTTACTCGGGGGTCCGCTATGGCTACACCTTC
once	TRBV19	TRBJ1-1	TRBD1	CASSPGTGGFTEAFF	TGTGCCAGTAGTCCCGGGACAGGGGGGTTTACTGAAGCTTTCTTT
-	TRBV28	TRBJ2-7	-	CASKGQGGQSYEQYF	TGTGCCAGCAAGGGGCAAGGCGGACAGTCCTACGAGCAGTACTTC
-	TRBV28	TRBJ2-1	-	CASSQDRDIRSNEQFF	TGTGCCAGCAGCCAAGACCGGGACATCCGTAGCAATGAGCAGTTCTTC
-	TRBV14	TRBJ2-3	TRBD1	CASSHPDRGEDTQYF	TGTGCCAGCAGCCATCCGGACAGGGGAGAAGATACGCAGTATTTT
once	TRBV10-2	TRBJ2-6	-	CASNSGANVLTF	TGCGCCAGCAACAGTGGGGCCAACGTCCTGACTTTC
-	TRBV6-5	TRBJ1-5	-	CASSYSGVQPQHF	TGTGCCAGCAGTTACTCAGGGGTCCAGCCCCAGCATTTT
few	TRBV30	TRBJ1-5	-	CAWTGVSSDQPQHF	TGTGCCTGGACAGGAGTAAGTTCGGATCAGCCCCAGCATTTT
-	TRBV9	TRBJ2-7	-	CASSKGQTAYEQYF	TGTGCCAGCAGCAAGGGACAAACCGCCTACGAGCAGTACTTC
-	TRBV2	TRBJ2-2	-	CASKDDNTGELFF	TGTGCCAGCAAGGACGACAACACCGGGGAGCTGTTTTTT